Listed here are 4 T cell receptor beta chains from one sample, sequenced in a study of blood T cell repertoires in COVID-19. Sequencing was performed with immunoSEQ multiplex PCR; in TCRdb, only in-frame clones are kept and a portion is missing. The table records 230,000 or so clones, 80% to 85% of them present only once. The sequencing sample was made of peripheral blood. These receptors all come from a man aged 25 to 45 with active or convalescent COVID-19.

The V gene is TRBV7-2, the J gene TRBJ2-7; 7 bases map to TRBD1. The CDR3 is 14 amino acids. The J segment lost 5 bases and the V segment lost 4 bases, leaving 8 bases of the junction unmatched. CDR1 and CDR2 from the germline V gene are SGHTA and FQGNSA. This chain's CDR3 is CASSSRQGSHEQYF. In DNA, the CDR3 is TGTGCCAGCAGCTCAAGACAGGGTTCCCACGAGCAGTACTTC.

The chain has TRBV14 and TRBJ2-3; 11 nucleotides align to TRBD2. The CDR3 length is 16 residues. Germline CDR1 SGHDN, CDR2 FVKESK. Trimming took 1 base from V and 5 from J; bases not matched to a gene: 5. CDR3 sequence reads: CASSQVAGGYIDTQYF. CDR3 bases: TGTGCCAGCAGCCAAGTAGCGGGGGGGTACATAGATACGCAGTATTTT. Filled out from reference TRBV14 and TRBJ2-3, the complete variable domain reads EAGVTQFPSHSVIEKGQTVTLRCDPISGHDNLYWYRRVMGKEIKFLLHFVKESKQDESGMPNNRFLAERTGGTYSTLKVQPAELEDSGVYFCASSQVAGGYIDTQYFGPGTRLTVL.

In DNA form, the CDR3 reads TGTGCCAGCAGCCCGGGACTAAGTATCGATACGCAGTATTTT. Translation: CASSPGLSIDTQYF. This chain links TRBV9 with TRBJ2-3; 7 nucleotides align to TRBD2. V trimming: 4 bases; J trimming: 6 bases; junction bases outside the gene matches: 8. The CDR3 consists of 14 residues. Germline V lookup: CDR1 SGDLS, CDR2 YYNGEE.

The chain combines TRBV2 with TRBJ1-6, with TRBD1 matching 8 bases. CDR1 is SNHLY and CDR2 is FYNNEI in the germline V gene. With V trimmed by 0 bases and J by 11 bases, 9 bases remained unmatched. The CDR3 contains 16 residues. CDR3 nucleotide sequence: TGTGCCAGCAGTGAAGCGAGGACAGGGAGGAATACACCCCTCCACTTT. Encoded protein: CASSEARTGRNTPLHF.